The text below deals with one TCR beta chain. Its antigen is not yet known. Within one base of it there is no much larger clone, and no base qualities were kept. The sequencer was an Illumina NovaSeq 6000. TCRalpha and TCRbeta cDNA libraries were built by 5'RACE with constant-segment primers, adding sample barcodes and unique molecular identifiers. Trizol reagent was used to extract RNA from every sample. Amplification of the libraries took two PCR steps, and the second step added a second sample barcode plus Illumina TruSeq adapters. Sequencing of the libraries was done on an Illumina NovaSeq, producing 2 x 150 bp paired-end reads. As for how the authors treated the data: Demultiplexing of reads and collapsing into UMI-guided consensus sequences were performed with migec v1.2.7. Using mixcr v2.1.11, the UMI consensuses were aligned to TRA and TRB V and J templates and assembled into clonotypes. Expanded or contracted clonotypes were those called significant by both edgeR and NoisET, with noise models trained on biological replicates. edgeR calls used a false discovery rate-adjusted p below 0.01 and a log2 fold-change threshold of 1. PCA with hierarchical clustering of max-normalized trajectories of the 1000 most abundant clonotypes was used as exploratory dynamics analysis. Each responding clone was given a CD4 or CD8 phenotype based on the CD4+ and CD8+ repertoires, which had been sequenced separately. TCRdb passed the public sequencing reads through fastp at Q25 and MiXCR, retaining productive beta sequences. Rows matching on CDR3 protein sequence are summarized as one entry with the most common DNA and genes. None of the V and J calls come from the authors' own analysis; TCRdb made them. A total of more than 400,000 distinct CDR3 sequences appear in this sample, about 18% of them only once. The ten largest make up over 9% of the sample.

This record belongs to a study of T-cell memory formation after mild COVID-19 (dated by TCRdb to about 2021). About the study as a whole: TCR sequence clusters from the two donors were found to be largely donor specific. T-cell clones expanding and contracting after mild COVID-19 in a couple of donors were tracked by longitudinal TCRalpha and TCRbeta repertoire sequencing. The cohort was made up of two young adult volunteers, one female and one male, who were previously healthy.

The germline V gene specifies SGHVS as CDR1 and FNYEAQ as CDR2. V ends up 3 bases short and J 6 bases short, with an unmatched junction base count of 6. Spanning cysteine to phenylalanine, the CDR3 consists of 15 amino acids. The kept DNA is CDR3 alone, 45 bases in frame from the first base. Study-wide findings and limitations: SARS-CoV-2 specificity of the second-wave clones peaking on day 37 was not confirmed. From day 15 to 85, contracting clones showed balanced CD4/CD8 phenotypes, whereas a second wave of clones that expanded from day 15 to 37 leaned towards CD4+. Contracting CD4+ clones were located mainly in the CM and EM memory subsets, whereas CD8+ clones were found to be enriched in EMRA. Some responding clones were detected in pre-infection memory, suggesting pre-existing cross-reactive memory T cells joined the SARS-CoV-2 response. The study covered only a couple of mild cases, and larger cohorts including severe cases with pre-infection samples were considered necessary.

PBMCs were isolated by Ficoll-Paque density gradient centrifugation. Specimen: PBMCs or a T cell subset sorted from them (not recorded which). The sequence derives from an adult woman who had mild COVID-19 (a few samples of this study predate the infection). The sample titles of this study are shuffled in the database, so cell type and time point are left out; the donor was told from shared clones. The V gene is TRBV7-6 and the J gene is TRBJ1-5, and 9 junctional nucleotides match TRBD1. The CDR3 reads CASSLGQGEGQPQHF. The DNA is TGTGCCAGCAGCTTGGGACAGGGTGAAGGTCAGCCCCAGCATTTT.